This is a list of T cell receptor beta chains from one sample in a study of regulatory T cells in long-lasting Graves disease. TCRdb reprocessed the multiplex PCR reads via MiXCR and lists one record per CDR3 protein. The repertoire includes approximately 310,000 distinct CDR3 sequences, under 20% of them detected once, and about 36% sits in the top ten. The sample in question was peripheral blood mononuclear cells (PBMCs), obtained at new diagnosis, from a patient treated with antithyroid drugs. Source of these receptors: a female donor with Graves disease. The CDR3 runs from the conserved cysteine through the conserved F or W. D genes are given only for firm matches. Some rows mark clone size as missing; the rest say once, few, many or name a class of expanded clone.

CDR3,DNA,size,D,V,J
CASSVDQAPVGKNTEAFF,TGTGCCAGCAGCGTAGACCAGGCGCCTGTCGGGAAAAACACTGAAGCTTTCTTT,NA,NA,TRBV9,TRBJ1-1
CASSEGGGPGYEQYF,TGTGCCAGCAGTGAAGGGGGAGGACCAGGGTACGAGCAGTACTTC,many,NA,TRBV2,TRBJ2-7
CASSEFGTAQETQYF,TGCGCCAGCAGTGAGTTCGGGACAGCCCAAGAGACCCAGTACTTC,NA,TRBD1,TRBV10-1,TRBJ2-5
CASSVFNRGEQETQYF,TGTGCCAGCAGCGTATTTAACAGGGGCGAGCAAGAGACCCAGTACTTC,few,TRBD1,TRBV9,TRBJ2-5
CASRGGLAGDTQYF,TGTGCCAGCAGGGGGGGACTAGCAGGAGATACGCAGTATTTT,NA,TRBD2,TRBV2,TRBJ2-3
CASSDSGPGGKLFF,TGTGCCAGCAGTGATTCAGGGCCGGGGGGAAAACTGTTTTTT,many,NA,TRBV25-1,TRBJ1-4
CASSRGLAGSYEQYF,TGCGCCAGCAGCCGAGGACTAGCGGGTTCCTACGAGCAGTACTTC,many,TRBD2,TRBV5-1,TRBJ2-7
CASSDYYGQYF,TGTGCCAGCAGCGACTACTACGGGCAGTACTTC,NA,NA,TRBV7-8,TRBJ2-7
CASSHAGQGAGGYTF,TGTGCCAGCAGCCATGCCGGACAGGGGGCAGGTGGCTACACCTTC,many,TRBD1,TRBV3-1,TRBJ1-2
CASSLSGAPNEQFF,TGTGCCAGCAGCTTAAGTGGGGCGCCTAATGAGCAGTTCTTC,many,NA,TRBV11-2,TRBJ2-1
CASGFPFDSGIPEQFF,TGTGCTAGTGGTTTTCCGTTCGATAGCGGGATTCCTGAGCAGTTCTTC,few,TRBD2,TRBV12-5,TRBJ2-1
CASSYWTGGADTQYF,TGTGCCAGCAGTTACTGGACAGGGGGCGCCGATACGCAGTATTTT,many,TRBD1,TRBV6-5,TRBJ2-3
CASSAHLGTGNTEAFF,TGTGCCAGCAGTGCCCACCTAGGGACAGGGAACACTGAAGCTTTCTTT,many,TRBD1,TRBV6-1,TRBJ1-1
CASKAGNQPQHF,TGTGCCAGCAAGGCAGGCAATCAGCCCCAGCATTTT,NA,NA,TRBV2,TRBJ1-5
CAGGTSGRAHGQYF,TGTGCCGGGGGGACTAGCGGGAGGGCGCACGGGCAGTACTTC,NA,TRBD2,TRBV6-4,TRBJ2-7
CSAPPGGAGSNEQFF,TGCAGTGCTCCCCCTGGGGGGGCTGGATCCAATGAGCAGTTCTTC,NA,NA,TRBV20-1,TRBJ2-1
CATSDGPTENEQFF,TGTGCCACCAGTGATGGGCCCACGGAGAATGAGCAGTTCTTC,many,NA,TRBV24-1,TRBJ2-1
CASSPRYTEAFF,TGTGCCAGCAGCCCTCGGTACACTGAAGCTTTCTTT,many,NA,TRBV11-2,TRBJ1-1
CAGSEGTGQSYEQYF,TGTGCCGGCTCGGAGGGGACGGGGCAGAGCTACGAGCAGTACTTC,many,NA,TRBV2,TRBJ2-7
CASSYGGSSYNEQFF,TGTGCCAGCAGTTACGGCGGGAGTTCCTACAATGAGCAGTTCTTC,many,TRBD2,TRBV6-5,TRBJ2-1
CSARTTANEQFF,TGCAGTGCTCGGACCACGGCCAATGAGCAGTTCTTC,many,NA,TRBV20-1,TRBJ2-1
CATSSGRGTDTQYF,TGTGCCACCTCTAGCGGGAGGGGCACAGATACGCAGTATTTT,many,TRBD2,TRBV27,TRBJ2-3
CASSVTGGTQYF,TGTGCCAGCAGCGTAACCGGGGGGACCCAGTACTTC,many,NA,TRBV9,TRBJ2-5
CSVLPRQGTANIQYF,TGCAGCGTGCTCCCTCGACAGGGAACCGCGAACATTCAGTACTTC,few,TRBD1,TRBV29-1,TRBJ2-4
CASSLASGGLYEQYF,TGTGCCAGCAGCTTAGCTTCAGGGGGCTTATACGAGCAGTACTTC,many,TRBD1,TRBV11-2,TRBJ2-7
CASSDGGVGVSGNTIYF,TGTGCCAGCAGTGATGGCGGAGTAGGGGTTTCTGGAAACACCATATATTTT,many,NA,TRBV2,TRBJ1-3
CASLQIHTEAFF,TGTGCCAGCCTACAGATTCACACTGAAGCTTTCTTT,many,NA,TRBV6-1,TRBJ1-1
CASSLRQGSEKLFF,TGTGCCAGCAGCTTACGTCAGGGGTCCGAAAAACTGTTTTTT,many,NA,TRBV11-2,TRBJ1-4